Listed below are T cell receptor beta chains from one sample, sequenced in a study of T-cell memory formation after mild COVID-19. TCRdb reprocessed the 5' RACE reads via MiXCR and lists one record per CDR3 protein. Here the sample spans approximately 190,000 distinct CDR3 sequences, about a sixth being singletons. Source material: PBMCs or a T cell subset sorted from them (not recorded which). Receptor source: an adult woman who had mild COVID-19 (a few samples of this study predate the infection). Cell type and time point are not known. Each CDR3 is given with its conserved first and last residue. The D gene is left open where the match is weak. Only part of the rows carry a size: once, few, many, or a class if the clone is expanded.

len: 13; abundance: NA; d_gene: NA; j_gene: TRBJ2-5; v_gene: TRBV7-6; CDR3nt: TGTGCCAGCAGCCCACCGGGATTTCAGACCCAGTACTTC; CDR3aa: CASSPPGFQTQYF
len: 16; abundance: few; d_gene: TRBD1; j_gene: TRBJ1-5; v_gene: TRBV6-1; CDR3nt: TGTGCCAGCAGTGAAGTTGAAGGGGGCATGGGTCAGCCCCAGCATTTT; CDR3aa: CASSEVEGGMGQPQHF
len: 15; abundance: few; d_gene: TRBD1; j_gene: TRBJ1-2; v_gene: TRBV20-1; CDR3nt: TGCAGTGCCACTCCTGGCCGGGACAGGGTTTTTGGCTACACCTTC; CDR3aa: CSATPGRDRVFGYTF
len: 18; abundance: NA; d_gene: TRBD2; j_gene: TRBJ2-1; v_gene: TRBV20-1; CDR3nt: TGCAGTGCTAGGGAGATTTCCGGGAGGGCCTTCTCCTACAATGAGCAGTTCTTC; CDR3aa: CSAREISGRAFSYNEQFF
len: 10; abundance: NA; d_gene: NA; j_gene: TRBJ2-1; v_gene: TRBV12-3/TRBV12-4; CDR3nt: TGTGCCAGCAGTAGGACTGAGCAGTTCTTC; CDR3aa: CASSRTEQFF
len: 14; abundance: NA; d_gene: NA; j_gene: TRBJ2-5; v_gene: TRBV4-1; CDR3nt: TGCGCCAGCAGCCAACTAGGAGGGGGCCAGACCCAGTACTTC; CDR3aa: CASSQLGGGQTQYF
len: 16; abundance: few; d_gene: NA; j_gene: TRBJ1-1; v_gene: TRBV10-3; CDR3nt: TGTGCCATCAGTGAGTCCCCCGCCGATGTCAACACTGAAGCTTTCTTT; CDR3aa: CAISESPADVNTEAFF
len: 12; abundance: NA; d_gene: NA; j_gene: TRBJ2-1; v_gene: TRBV6-6; CDR3nt: TGTGCCAGCAGTTATCTGCTGAATGAGCAGTTCTTC; CDR3aa: CASSYLLNEQFF
len: 13; abundance: many; d_gene: TRBD2; j_gene: TRBJ2-1; v_gene: TRBV9; CDR3nt: TGTGCCAGCAGCGTAACGTCCGGGGGGGAGCAGTTCTTC; CDR3aa: CASSVTSGGEQFF
len: 14; abundance: many; d_gene: NA; j_gene: TRBJ2-1; v_gene: TRBV12-3/TRBV12-4; CDR3nt: TGTGCCAGCAGATCCTCGACTAGCTACAATGAGCAGTTCTTC; CDR3aa: CASRSSTSYNEQFF
len: 14; abundance: many; d_gene: TRBD1; j_gene: TRBJ2-5; v_gene: TRBV9; CDR3nt: TGTGCCAGCAGCGTGACAGGGGGAAGGGAGACCCAGTACTTC; CDR3aa: CASSVTGGRETQYF
len: 16; abundance: few; d_gene: NA; j_gene: TRBJ1-3; v_gene: TRBV12-3/TRBV12-4; CDR3nt: TGTGCCAGCAGTTGGTCGGGGGCTCGGTCTGGAAACACCATATATTTT; CDR3aa: CASSWSGARSGNTIYF
len: 12; abundance: few; d_gene: NA; j_gene: TRBJ1-3; v_gene: TRBV29-1; CDR3nt: TGCAGTGTTCTAAGCTACGGAAACACCATATATTTT; CDR3aa: CSVLSYGNTIYF
len: 15; abundance: NA; d_gene: TRBD2; j_gene: TRBJ2-1; v_gene: TRBV6-2/TRBV6-3; CDR3nt: TGTGCCAGCAGTCCCCGTAGCGGGAGAGGGCATGAGCAGTTCTTC; CDR3aa: CASSPRSGRGHEQFF
len: 13; abundance: NA; d_gene: NA; j_gene: TRBJ1-1; v_gene: TRBV7-2; CDR3nt: TGTGCCAGCAGCGGGGGAATGAACACTGAAGCTTTCTTT; CDR3aa: CASSGGMNTEAFF
len: 14; abundance: NA; d_gene: TRBD1; j_gene: TRBJ2-3; v_gene: TRBV12-3/TRBV12-4; CDR3nt: TGTGCCAGCAGTTTGACAGGGCCGGGAGATACGCAGTATTTT; CDR3aa: CASSLTGPGDTQYF
len: 14; abundance: few; d_gene: NA; j_gene: TRBJ2-1; v_gene: TRBV29-1; CDR3nt: TGCAGCGGCCATAGGGGCTGGGGCTACAATGAGCAGTTCTTC; CDR3aa: CSGHRGWGYNEQFF
len: 15; abundance: NA; d_gene: TRBD2; j_gene: TRBJ2-7; v_gene: TRBV7-6; CDR3nt: TGTGCCAGCAGTGGAGGGGCTAGCGGGTCCTACGAGCAGTACTTC; CDR3aa: CASSGGASGSYEQYF
len: 19; abundance: NA; d_gene: NA; j_gene: TRBJ2-3; v_gene: TRBV12-3/TRBV12-4; CDR3nt: TGTGCCAGCAGTCCACCGGGGTGGGAACGGCGTATTAGCACAGATACGCAGTATTTT; CDR3aa: CASSPPGWERRISTDTQYF
len: 15; abundance: NA; d_gene: TRBD1; j_gene: TRBJ2-7; v_gene: TRBV12-3/TRBV12-4; CDR3nt: TGTGCCAGCAGTGAAAGGGACAGGGGGCGTTACGAGCAGTACTTC; CDR3aa: CASSERDRGRYEQYF
len: 19; abundance: NA; d_gene: TRBD2; j_gene: TRBJ2-1; v_gene: TRBV5-1; CDR3nt: TGCGCCAGCAGCTTGGGGCCGGGACTAGCGGGAGGGCCTTCGAGGGAGCAGTTCTTC; CDR3aa: CASSLGPGLAGGPSREQFF
len: 20; abundance: NA; d_gene: NA; j_gene: TRBJ1-5; v_gene: TRBV7-3; CDR3nt: TGTGCCAGCAGCATTAGGCCAAACTCGGGATTAATGGTCAGCAATCAGCCCCAGCATTTT; CDR3aa: CASSIRPNSGLMVSNQPQHF
len: 15; abundance: few; d_gene: NA; j_gene: TRBJ1-6; v_gene: TRBV6-1; CDR3nt: TGTGCCAGCAGCCCTAACGGGTATGGGGAGTCACCCCTCCACTTT; CDR3aa: CASSPNGYGESPLHF
len: 13; abundance: few; d_gene: NA; j_gene: TRBJ1-5; v_gene: TRBV6-1; CDR3nt: TGTGCCAGCAGCCCGACAGCGACTCGCCCCCAGCATTTT; CDR3aa: CASSPTATRPQHF
len: 14; abundance: NA; d_gene: TRBD1; j_gene: TRBJ2-1; v_gene: TRBV5-1; CDR3nt: TGCGCCAGCAGCTTGCGACAGGGGGGGAATGAGCAGTTCTTC; CDR3aa: CASSLRQGGNEQFF
len: 15; abundance: NA; d_gene: NA; j_gene: TRBJ2-5; v_gene: TRBV4-3; CDR3nt: TGCGCCAGCAGCCAAGACAGCTCAAGGCGAGAGACCCAGTACTTC; CDR3aa: CASSQDSSRRETQYF
len: 16; abundance: NA; d_gene: NA; j_gene: TRBJ2-1; v_gene: TRBV7-9; CDR3nt: TGTGCCAGCAGCTTAGTAGTCGTACATACATACAATGAGCAGTTCTTC; CDR3aa: CASSLVVVHTYNEQFF
len: 15; abundance: many; d_gene: NA; j_gene: TRBJ2-1; v_gene: TRBV5-6; CDR3nt: TGTGCCAGCAGCCCGGAGGCTAACTCCTACAATGAGCAGTTCTTC; CDR3aa: CASSPEANSYNEQFF
len: 17; abundance: few; d_gene: TRBD1; j_gene: TRBJ2-1; v_gene: TRBV20-1; CDR3nt: TGCAGTGCGGACAGGGGACACTACATCACCTCCTACAATGAGCAGTTCTTC; CDR3aa: CSADRGHYITSYNEQFF
len: 12; abundance: NA; d_gene: NA; j_gene: TRBJ2-4; v_gene: TRBV2; CDR3nt: TGTGCCAGCACGCAGCGGAAAAACATTCAGTACTTC; CDR3aa: CASTQRKNIQYF
len: 11; abundance: once; d_gene: NA; j_gene: TRBJ1-2; v_gene: TRBV3-1; CDR3nt: TGTGCCAGCAGCGCAGGGAATGGCTACACCTTC; CDR3aa: CASSAGNGYTF
len: 13; abundance: few; d_gene: TRBD1; j_gene: TRBJ1-3; v_gene: TRBV30; CDR3nt: TGTGCCTGGAGTCTAGGACAGGGAAGGTCCATATATTTT; CDR3aa: CAWSLGQGRSIYF